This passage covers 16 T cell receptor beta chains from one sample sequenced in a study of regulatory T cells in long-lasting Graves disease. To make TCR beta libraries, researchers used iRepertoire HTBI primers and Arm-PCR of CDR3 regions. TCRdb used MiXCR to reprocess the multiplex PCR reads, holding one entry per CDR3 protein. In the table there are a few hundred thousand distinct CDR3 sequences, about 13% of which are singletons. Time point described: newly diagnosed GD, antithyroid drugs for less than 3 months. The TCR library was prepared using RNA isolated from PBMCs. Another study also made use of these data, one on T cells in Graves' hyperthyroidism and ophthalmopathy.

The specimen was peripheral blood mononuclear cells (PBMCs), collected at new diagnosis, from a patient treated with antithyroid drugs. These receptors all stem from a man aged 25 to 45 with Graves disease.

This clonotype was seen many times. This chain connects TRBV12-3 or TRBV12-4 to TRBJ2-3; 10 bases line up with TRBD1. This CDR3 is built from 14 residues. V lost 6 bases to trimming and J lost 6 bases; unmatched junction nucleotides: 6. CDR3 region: CASSMDRGRDTQYF. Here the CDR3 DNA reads TGTGCCAGCAGCATGGACAGGGGGAGGGATACGCAGTATTTT.

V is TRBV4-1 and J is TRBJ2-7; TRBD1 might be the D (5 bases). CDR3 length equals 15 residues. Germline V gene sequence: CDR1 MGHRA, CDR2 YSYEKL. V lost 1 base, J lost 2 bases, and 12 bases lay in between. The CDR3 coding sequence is TGCGCCAGCAGCCAAGTTGGGCAGGGCCCCTACGAGCAGTACTTC. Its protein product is CASSQVGQGPYEQYF.

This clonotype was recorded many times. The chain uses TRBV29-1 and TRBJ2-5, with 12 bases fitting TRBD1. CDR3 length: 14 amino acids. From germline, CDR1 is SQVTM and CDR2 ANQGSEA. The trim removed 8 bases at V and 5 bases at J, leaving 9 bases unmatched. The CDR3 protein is CSYEGTGGLETQYF. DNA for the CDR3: TGCAGCTACGAAGGGACAGGGGGCTTGGAGACCCAGTACTTC. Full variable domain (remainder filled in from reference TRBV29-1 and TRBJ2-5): SAVISQKPSRDICQRGTSLTIQCQVDSQVTMMFWYRQQPGQSLTLIATANQGSEATYESGFVIDKFPISRPNLTFSTLTVSNMSPEDSSIYLCSYEGTGGLETQYFGPGTRLLVL.

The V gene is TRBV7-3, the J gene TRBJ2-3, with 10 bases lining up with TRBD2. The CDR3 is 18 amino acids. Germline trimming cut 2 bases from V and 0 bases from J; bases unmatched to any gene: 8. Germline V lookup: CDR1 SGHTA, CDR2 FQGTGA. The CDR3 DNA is TGTGCCAGCAGCTTATCAGCGGGGGGGCTTACTAGCACAGATACGCAGTATTTT. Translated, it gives CASSLSAGGLTSTDTQYF.

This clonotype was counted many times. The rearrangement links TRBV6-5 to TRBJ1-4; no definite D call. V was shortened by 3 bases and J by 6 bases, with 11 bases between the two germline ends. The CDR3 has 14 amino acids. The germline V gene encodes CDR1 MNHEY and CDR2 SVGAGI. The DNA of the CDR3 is TGTGCCAGCAGTTATTCCCTGGCAGATGAAAAACTGTTTTTT. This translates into CASSYSLADEKLFF.

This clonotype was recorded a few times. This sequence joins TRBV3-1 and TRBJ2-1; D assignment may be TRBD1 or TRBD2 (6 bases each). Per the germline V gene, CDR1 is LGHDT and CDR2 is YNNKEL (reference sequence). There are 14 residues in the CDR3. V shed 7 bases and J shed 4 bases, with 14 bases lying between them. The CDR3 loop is CASTGGNRYNEQFF. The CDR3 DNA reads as TGTGCCAGCACCGGGGGCAATAGGTACAATGAGCAGTTCTTC.

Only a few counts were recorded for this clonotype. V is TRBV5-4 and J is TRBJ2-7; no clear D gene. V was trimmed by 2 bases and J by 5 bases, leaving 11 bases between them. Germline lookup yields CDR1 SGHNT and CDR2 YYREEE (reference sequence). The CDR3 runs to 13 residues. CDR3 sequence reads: CASSLAPRDEQYF. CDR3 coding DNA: TGTGCCAGCAGCTTAGCCCCTAGGGACGAGCAGTACTTC.

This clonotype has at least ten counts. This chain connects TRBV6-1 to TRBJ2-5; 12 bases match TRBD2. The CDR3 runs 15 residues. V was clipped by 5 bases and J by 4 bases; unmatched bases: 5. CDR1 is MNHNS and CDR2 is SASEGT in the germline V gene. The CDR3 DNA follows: TGTGCCAGCAGTCGCACTAGCGGGAGGTTAGAGACCCAGTACTTC. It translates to CASSRTSGRLETQYF.

CDR3 loop: CASSPGQPPSTEAFF. CDR3 DNA sequence: TGTGCCAGCTCACCAGGGCAGCCCCCATCCACTGAAGCTTTCTTT. The chain employs TRBV18 and TRBJ1-1; D call uncertain. V was clipped by 2 bases and J by 4 bases, with 14 bases between them. Per germline, CDR1 KGHSH and CDR2 LQKENI. The CDR3 consists of 15 residues.

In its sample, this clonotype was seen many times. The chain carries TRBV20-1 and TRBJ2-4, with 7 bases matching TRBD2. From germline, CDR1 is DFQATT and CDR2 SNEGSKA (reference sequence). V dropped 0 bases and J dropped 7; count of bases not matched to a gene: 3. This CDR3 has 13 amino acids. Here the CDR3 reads CSARESGKNIQYF. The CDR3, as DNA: TGCAGTGCTAGAGAAAGCGGGAAGAACATTCAGTACTTC.

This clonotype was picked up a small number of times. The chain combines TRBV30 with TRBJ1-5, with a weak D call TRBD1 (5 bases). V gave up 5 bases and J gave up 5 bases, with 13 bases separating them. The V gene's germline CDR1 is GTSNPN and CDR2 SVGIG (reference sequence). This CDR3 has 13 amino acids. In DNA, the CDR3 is TGTGCCTGGCAGCACGGGGGTGATCAGCCCCAGCATTTT. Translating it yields CAWQHGGDQPQHF. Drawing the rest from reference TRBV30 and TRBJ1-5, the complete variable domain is SQTIHQWPATLVQPVGSPLSLECTVEGTSNPNLYWYRQAAGRGLQLLFYSVGIGQISSEVPQNLSASRPQDRQFILSSKKLLLSDSGFYLCAWQHGGDQPQHFGDGTRLSIL.

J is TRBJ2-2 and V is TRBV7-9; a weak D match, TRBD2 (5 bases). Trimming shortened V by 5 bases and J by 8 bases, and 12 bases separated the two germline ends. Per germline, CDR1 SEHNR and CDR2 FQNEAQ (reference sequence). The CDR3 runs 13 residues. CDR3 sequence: CASSRRESGELFF. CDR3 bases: TGTGCCAGCAGCCGAAGGGAGTCTGGGGAGCTGTTTTTT.

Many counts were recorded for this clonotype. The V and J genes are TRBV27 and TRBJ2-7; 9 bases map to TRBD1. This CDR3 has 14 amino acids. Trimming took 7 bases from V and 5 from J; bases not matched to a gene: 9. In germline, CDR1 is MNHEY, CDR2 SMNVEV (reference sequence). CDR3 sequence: CASKWGQGRNEQYF. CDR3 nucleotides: TGTGCCAGCAAATGGGGACAGGGTAGAAACGAGCAGTACTTC.

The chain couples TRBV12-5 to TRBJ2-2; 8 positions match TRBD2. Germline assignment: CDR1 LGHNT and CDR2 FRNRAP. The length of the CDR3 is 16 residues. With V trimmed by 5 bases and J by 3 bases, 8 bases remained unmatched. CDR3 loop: CASGLRLAMDTGELFF. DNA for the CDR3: TGTGCTAGTGGTCTCCGACTAGCGATGGACACCGGGGAGCTGTTTTTT. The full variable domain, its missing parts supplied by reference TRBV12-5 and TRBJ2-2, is DARVTQTPRHKVTEMGQEVTMRCQPILGHNTVFWYRQTMMQGLELLAYFRNRAPLDDSGMPKDRFSAEMPDATLATLKIQPSEPRDSAVYFCASGLRLAMDTGELFFGEGSRLTVL.

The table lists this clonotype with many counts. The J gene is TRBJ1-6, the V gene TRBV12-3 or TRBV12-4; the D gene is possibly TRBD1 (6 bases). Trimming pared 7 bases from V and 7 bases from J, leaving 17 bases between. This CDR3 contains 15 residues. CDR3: CASIMGGTKNSPLHF. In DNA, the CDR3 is TGTGCCAGCATCATGGGCGGGACAAAAAATTCACCCCTCCACTTT.

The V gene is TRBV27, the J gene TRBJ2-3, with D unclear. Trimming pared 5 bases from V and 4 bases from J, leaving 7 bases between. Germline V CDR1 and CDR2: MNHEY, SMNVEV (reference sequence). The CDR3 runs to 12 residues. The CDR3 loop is CASSTQADTQYF. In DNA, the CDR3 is TGTGCCAGCAGTACCCAGGCAGATACGCAGTATTTT.